The entry that follows covers one T cell receptor (beta chain) sequence. Data came from immunoSEQ multiplex PCR; TCRdb stores just in-frame clones and leaves some out. The table records around 110,000 clones, around 91% of them present only once. The analysis combined second doses at about 4 or about 12 weeks. This sample stems from a study of T cell responses to AZD1222 COVID-19 vaccine. Losses at the gene ends were 9 bases for V and 9 bases for J; bases not matched to a gene: 14. This CDR3 region has 14 residues. In germline, CDR1 is SGHDT, CDR2 YYEEEE. This TCR came from an adult who received the AZD1222 COVID-19 vaccine. The V and J genes are TRBV5-6 and TRBJ2-1; TRBD1 agrees at 8 bases. The sequences come from peripheral blood, collected 28 days after the second AZD1222 dose. CDR3 DNA sequence: TGTGCCACCGCCCTCAGGGGGCGGTATAGTGAGCAGTTCTTC. Encoded protein: CATALRGRYSEQFF.